Described below is a single T cell receptor beta chain sequence and its context. One entry per CDR3 protein, called by TCRdb with MiXCR from the RT-PCR reads. The table has almost 700,000 distinct CDR3 sequences, 14% seen once. Per germline, CDR1 MNHNY and CDR2 SVGAGI (reference sequence). CDR3 length: 17 amino acids. V was clipped by 6 bases and J by 2 bases, with 20 bases between them. This receptor was obtained from a female donor in good health, serving as a healthy control. The specimen sequenced was memory CD4+ T cells from blood. The chain combines TRBV6-6 with TRBJ1-5; D is unresolved. The DNA of the CDR3 is TGTGCCAGCAGCCCAACGCTAGGACTGGGAGGCAATCAGCCCCAGCATTTT. Translated, it gives CASSPTLGLGGNQPQHF.